This T cell receptor (beta chain) was documented in a study of regulatory T cells in long-lasting Graves disease. Study context: The study enrolled newly diagnosed Graves' patients on antithyroid drugs under 3 months.

Many counts were recorded for this clonotype. Its antigen remains unknown. Notes on the study in general: Persistent disease exhibited a predilection for TRBV28, TRBJ1-2 and TRBJ2-5. Lower TCR diversity was seen in persistent Graves' patients than in newly diagnosed ones.

The CDR3 has 16 amino acids. The ends lost 5 bases at V and 3 bases at J; junction bases unmatched: 5. Germline CDR1 MNHEY, CDR2 SMNVEV (reference sequence). Time point in this sample: newly diagnosed GD, antithyroid drugs for less than 3 months. From RNA extracted from PBMCs, the TCR library was made. CDR3-region Arm-PCR and iRepertoire HTBI primers produced the TCR beta libraries. TCRdb used MiXCR to reprocess the multiplex PCR reads, holding one entry per CDR3 protein. This sample has hundreds of thousands of distinct CDR3 sequences; about 15% occur once, and the top ten carry around 19%. A further study also used this sample, focusing on T cells in Graves' hyperthyroidism and ophthalmopathy. In that study: First-round RT-PCR of the TCR CDR3 relied on the HTBI primer set.

The sequenced sample was peripheral blood mononuclear cells (PBMCs), obtained at new diagnosis, from a patient treated with antithyroid drugs. This TCR was recovered from a woman in her 30s with Graves disease. The gene calls are TRBV27 and TRBJ2-2; 11 nucleotides align to TRBD1. The CDR3 loop is CASSPWGQGDTGELFF. CDR3 bases: TGTGCCAGCAGTCCATGGGGACAGGGGGACACCGGGGAGCTGTTTTTT.